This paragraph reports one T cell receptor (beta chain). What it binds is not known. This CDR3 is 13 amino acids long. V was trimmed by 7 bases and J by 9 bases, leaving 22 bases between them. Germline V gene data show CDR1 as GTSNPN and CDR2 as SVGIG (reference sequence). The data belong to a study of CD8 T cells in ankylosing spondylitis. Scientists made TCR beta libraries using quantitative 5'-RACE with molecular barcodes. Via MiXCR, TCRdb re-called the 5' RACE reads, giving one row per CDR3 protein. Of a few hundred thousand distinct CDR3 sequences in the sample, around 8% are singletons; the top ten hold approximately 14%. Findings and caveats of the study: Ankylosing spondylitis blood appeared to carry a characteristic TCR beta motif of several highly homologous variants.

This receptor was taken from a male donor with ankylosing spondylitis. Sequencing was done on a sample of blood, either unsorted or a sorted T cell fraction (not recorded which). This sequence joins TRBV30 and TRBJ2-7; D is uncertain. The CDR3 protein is CAYPVPFLRRQYF. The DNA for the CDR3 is TGTGCCTATCCGGTCCCCTTCCTACGGAGGCAGTACTTC. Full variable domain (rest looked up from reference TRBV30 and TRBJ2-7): SQTIHQWPATLVQPVGSPLSLECTVEGTSNPNLYWYRQAAGRGLQLLFYSVGIGQISSEVPQNLSASRPQDRQFILSSKKLLLSDSGFYLCAYPVPFLRRQYFGPGTRLTVT.